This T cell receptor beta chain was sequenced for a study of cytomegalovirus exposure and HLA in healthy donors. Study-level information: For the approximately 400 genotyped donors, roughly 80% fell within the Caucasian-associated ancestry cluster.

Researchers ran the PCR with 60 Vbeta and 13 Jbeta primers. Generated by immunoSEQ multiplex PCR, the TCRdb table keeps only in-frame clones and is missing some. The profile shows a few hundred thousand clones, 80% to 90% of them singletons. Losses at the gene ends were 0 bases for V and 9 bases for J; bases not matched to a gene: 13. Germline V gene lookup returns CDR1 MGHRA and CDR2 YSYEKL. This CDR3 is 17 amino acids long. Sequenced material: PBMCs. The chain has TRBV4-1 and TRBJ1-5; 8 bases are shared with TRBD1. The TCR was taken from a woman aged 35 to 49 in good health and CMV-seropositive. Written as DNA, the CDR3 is TGCGCCAGCAGCCAAGACGACAGGGGAGCCTCGGCGTGGCCCCAGCATTTT. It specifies CASSQDDRGASAWPQHF.